The present T cell receptor (beta chain) was sequenced within a study of sequential checkpoint blockade in melanoma. Study as a whole: Maintenance nivolumab came after either treatment sequence.

Sequencing was performed with immunoSEQ multiplex PCR; in TCRdb, only in-frame clones are kept and a portion is missing. The sample has approximately 40,000 clones; 80% to 90% are singletons. The treatment denotes: randomized to nivolumab then ipilimumab (arm A) or the reverse (arm B). The input for sequencing was CD8+ T cells sorted from blood (inferred from file names), taken from a patient given nivolumab and ipilimumab in sequence. The receptor was derived from a human donor with melanoma.

This chain's CDR3 is CASSFTVSNQPQHF. The CDR3 DNA reads TGTGCCAGCAGTTTTACAGTGAGCAATCAGCCCCAGCATTTT. The chain joins TRBV7-8 to TRBJ1-5; D is undetermined. Trimming took 6 bases from V and 1 from J, leaving 10 bases between them. Germline V CDR1 and CDR2: SGHVS, FQNEAQ. CDR3 length: 14 amino acids. Combining the CDR3 with reference TRBV7-8 and TRBJ1-5 gives the whole variable domain GAGVSQSPRYKVAKRGQDVALRCDPISGHVSLFWYQQALGQGPEFLTYFQNEAQLDKSGLPSDRFFAERPEGSVSTLKIQRTQQEDSAVYLCASSFTVSNQPQHFGDGTRLSIL.